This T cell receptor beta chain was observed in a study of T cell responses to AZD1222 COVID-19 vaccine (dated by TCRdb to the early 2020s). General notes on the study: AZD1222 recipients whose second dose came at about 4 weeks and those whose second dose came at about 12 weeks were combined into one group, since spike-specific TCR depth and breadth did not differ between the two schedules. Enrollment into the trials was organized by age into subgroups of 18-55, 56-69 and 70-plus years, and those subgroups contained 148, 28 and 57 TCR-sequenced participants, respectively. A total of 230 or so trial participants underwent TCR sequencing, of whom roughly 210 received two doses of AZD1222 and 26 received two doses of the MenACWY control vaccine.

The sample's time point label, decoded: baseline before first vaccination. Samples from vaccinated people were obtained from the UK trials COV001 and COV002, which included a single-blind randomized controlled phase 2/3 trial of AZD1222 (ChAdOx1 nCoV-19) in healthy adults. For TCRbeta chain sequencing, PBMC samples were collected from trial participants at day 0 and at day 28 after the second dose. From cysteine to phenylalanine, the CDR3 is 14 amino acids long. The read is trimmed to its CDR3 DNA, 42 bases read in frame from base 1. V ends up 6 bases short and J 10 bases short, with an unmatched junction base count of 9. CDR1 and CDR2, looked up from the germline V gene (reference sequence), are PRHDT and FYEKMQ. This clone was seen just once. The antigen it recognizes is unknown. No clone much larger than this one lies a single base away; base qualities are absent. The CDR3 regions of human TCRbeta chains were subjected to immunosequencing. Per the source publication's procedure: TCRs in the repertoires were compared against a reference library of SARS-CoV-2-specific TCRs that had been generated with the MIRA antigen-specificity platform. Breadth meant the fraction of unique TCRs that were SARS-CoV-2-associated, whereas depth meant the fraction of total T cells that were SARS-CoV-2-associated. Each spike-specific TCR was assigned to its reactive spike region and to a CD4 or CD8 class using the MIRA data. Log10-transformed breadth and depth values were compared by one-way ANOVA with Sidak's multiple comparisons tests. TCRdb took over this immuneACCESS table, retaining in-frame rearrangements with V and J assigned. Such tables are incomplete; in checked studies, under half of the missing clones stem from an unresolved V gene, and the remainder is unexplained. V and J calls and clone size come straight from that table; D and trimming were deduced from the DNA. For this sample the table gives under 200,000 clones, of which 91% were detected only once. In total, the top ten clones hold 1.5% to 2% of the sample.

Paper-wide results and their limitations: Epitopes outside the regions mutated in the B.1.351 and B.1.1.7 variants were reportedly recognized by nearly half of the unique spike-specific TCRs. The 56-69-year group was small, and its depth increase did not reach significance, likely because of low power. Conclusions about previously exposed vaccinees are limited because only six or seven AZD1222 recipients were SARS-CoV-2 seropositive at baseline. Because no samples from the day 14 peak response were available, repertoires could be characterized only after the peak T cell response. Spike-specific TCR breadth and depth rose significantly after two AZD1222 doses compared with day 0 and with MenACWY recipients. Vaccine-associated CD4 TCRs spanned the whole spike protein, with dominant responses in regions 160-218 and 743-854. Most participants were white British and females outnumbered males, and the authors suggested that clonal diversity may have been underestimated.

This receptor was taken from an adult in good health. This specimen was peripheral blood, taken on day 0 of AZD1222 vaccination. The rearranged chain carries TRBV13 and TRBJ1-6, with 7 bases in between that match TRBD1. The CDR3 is CASSTRDRGSPLHF. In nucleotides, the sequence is TGTGCCAGCAGTACCCGGGACAGAGGATCACCCCTCCACTTT.